This TCR beta chain was recorded in a study of CD8+ T cells in alopecia areata. At the level of the study: For the treated group, dosing was oral tofacitinib at 5 to 10 mg twice daily.

Lesional scalp tissue (obtained by punch biopsy) and peripheral blood were collected from alopecia areata patients. Once RNA had been extracted, it was reverse transcribed into cDNA to act as the sequencing template. Assay: immunoSEQ multiplex PCR; the TCRdb copy retains only in-frame clones and omits some. The sample has some 5,000 clones, about 60% seen once. The germline V gene encodes CDR1 SNHLY and CDR2 FYNNEI. This CDR3 contains 15 residues. The V gene end was trimmed by 5 bases and the J gene end by 7 bases; junction bases not matched to a gene: 10. V is TRBV2 and J is TRBJ2-7; 11 nucleotides align to TRBD2. Sequencing used skin. This TCR came from a human donor with alopecia areata. The CDR3 nucleotides read TGTGCCAGCAGTCCCGGGACTAGCGGACCTAGGGAGCAGTACTTC. Encoded protein: CASSPGTSGPREQYF.